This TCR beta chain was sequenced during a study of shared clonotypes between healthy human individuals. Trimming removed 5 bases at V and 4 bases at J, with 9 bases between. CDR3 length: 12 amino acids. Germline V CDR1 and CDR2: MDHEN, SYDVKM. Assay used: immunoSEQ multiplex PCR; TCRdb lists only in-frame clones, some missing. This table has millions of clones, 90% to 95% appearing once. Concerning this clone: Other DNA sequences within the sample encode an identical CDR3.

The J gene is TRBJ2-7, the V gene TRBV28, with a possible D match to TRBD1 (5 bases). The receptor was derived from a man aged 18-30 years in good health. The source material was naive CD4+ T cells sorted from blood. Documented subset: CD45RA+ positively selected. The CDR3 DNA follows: TGTGCCAGCAGTCGTCAGGGATACGAGCAGTACTTC. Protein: CASSRQGYEQYF.